This T cell receptor (beta chain) was observed in a study of T cell responses to AZD1222 COVID-19 vaccine. In the study overall: Samples with a second dose at about 4 or about 12 weeks were pooled together. The study's findings and limits: Females made up more of the donors, who were largely white British, and clonal diversity may have come out too low. Close to half of all spike-specific TCRs reportedly target regions of the variants that are unmutated.

Measured with immunoSEQ multiplex PCR; TCRdb has only the in-frame clones, and not every one. The data hold 73,000 or so clones, with 65% to 90% observed a single time. Trimming removed 0 bases from V and 5 bases from J; junction bases left unmatched: 4. Germline assignment: CDR1 SGHNT and CDR2 YYREEE (reference sequence). The CDR3 consists of 15 residues. Notes on this clone: What it binds is not known.

V gene TRBV5-4 combines with J gene TRBJ2-3; TRBD2 matches 9 bases. The sequencing used peripheral blood, collected on day 0 of AZD1222 vaccination. The receptor comes from an adult in good health. The CDR3 bases are TGTGCCAGCAGCTTGGCAGCGGGGGGTCAAGATACGCAGTATTTT. Amino acids: CASSLAAGGQDTQYF.